The clone carrying this TCR beta chain was seen repeatedly, ten times or more. Its antigen is currently unknown. Time point defined: persistent/refractory GD, antithyroid drugs over 5 years with positive TRAb. PBMC-extracted RNA yielded the TCR library. This entry belongs to a study of regulatory T cells in long-lasting Graves disease. Across the whole study: It was over 5 years of antithyroid drugs, with positive TSH receptor antibodies, that meant persistent Graves' disease.

The TCR beta library used iRepertoire HTBI primers with Arm-PCR amplification of CDR3. TCRdb re-called the multiplex PCR reads with MiXCR, one entry per CDR3 protein. This table holds some 330,000 distinct CDR3 sequences, more than 20% found once. Trimming left V 2 bases short and J 0 bases short, with 26 bases between. CDR1 and CDR2 (germline): MDHEN, SYDVKM. The CDR3 spans 20 residues. Overall study findings and caveats: Those with persistent Graves' had less TCR diversity than newly diagnosed patients. With a few thousand shared public clonotypes, persistent patients exceeded new patients, who shared more than 750. Persistent disease exhibited a predilection for TRBV28, TRBJ1-2 and TRBJ2-5.

This sequence was found in a woman aged 40-49 years with Graves disease. The material sequenced was peripheral blood mononuclear cells (PBMCs), taken when the disease was refractory, from a patient treated with antithyroid drugs. The genes are TRBV28 and TRBJ2-7; the D call may be TRBD1 or TRBD2 (7 bases each). As DNA, the CDR3 is TGTGCCAGCAGTTTAGGGGCCCCCTGGGGGACAGCGGGGACCTCCTACGAGCAGTACTTC. Translated: CASSLGAPWGTAGTSYEQYF.